This T cell receptor beta chain was observed in a study of CD8 T cells in ankylosing spondylitis. Points from the study as a whole: Disease-linked clones were reportedly significantly enriched in matched ankylosing spondylitis synovial fluid.

Ten or more counts support this clonotype. Its target is unknown. Between the trimmed V and J ends, which lost 3 bases and 0 bases, there was a span of 3 bases. Looked up from germline, CDR1 is MNHEY and CDR2 is SMNVEV (reference sequence). The CDR3 has 13 amino acids. By quantitative 5'-RACE with molecular barcodes, the TCR beta libraries were made. One entry per CDR3 protein, called by TCRdb with MiXCR from the 5' RACE reads. Of roughly 130,000 distinct CDR3 sequences listed, around 13% are singletons. This clonotype was sampled from a female donor with ankylosing spondylitis or in good health (not recorded which). V gene TRBV27 combines with J gene TRBJ1-3, with D uncertain. Material: blood, either unsorted or a sorted T cell fraction (not recorded which). CDR3 loop: CASSFASGNTIYF. CDR3 nucleotides: TGTGCCAGCAGTTTCGCCTCTGGAAACACCATATATTTT.